This is a list of T cell receptor beta chains from one sample in a study of blood T cell repertoires in COVID-19. Only in-frame clones appear in the TCRdb table, and some are missing; sequencing was by immunoSEQ multiplex PCR. This table has some 170,000 clones, roughly 80% appearing once. Sequenced sample: peripheral blood. These receptors all stem from a woman aged 70-85 years with acute or convalescent COVID-19. Each CDR3 is given with its conserved first and last residue. A D gene is named only where the DNA matches it firmly.

CDR3nt: TGTGCCAGCAGTTCCCGGGACAGCTATTGGGAAGAGACCCAGTACTTC
CDR3aa: CASSSRDSYWEETQYF
len: 16
v_gene: TRBV6-2/TRBV6-3
d_gene: TRBD1
j_gene: TRBJ2-5

CDR3nt: TGTGCCAGCAGCCGCCGGTCCGGGACACAGAACATTCAGTACTTC
CDR3aa: CASSRRSGTQNIQYF
len: 15
v_gene: TRBV6-2/TRBV6-3
d_gene: NA
j_gene: TRBJ2-4

CDR3nt: TGTGCCAGCAGCTCTGGCAGGGGGCTCGATGGCTACACCTTC
CDR3aa: CASSSGRGLDGYTF
len: 14
v_gene: TRBV5-8
d_gene: TRBD1
j_gene: TRBJ1-2

CDR3nt: TGTGCCAGCAGCTTAGGGGCTTTTAGCACCGGGGAGCTGTTTTTT
CDR3aa: CASSLGAFSTGELFF
len: 15
v_gene: TRBV7-2
d_gene: NA
j_gene: TRBJ2-2

CDR3nt: TGCAGCGTTTTGGTAGCGGGGAACACAGATACGCAGTATTTT
CDR3aa: CSVLVAGNTDTQYF
len: 14
v_gene: TRBV29-1
d_gene: TRBD2
j_gene: TRBJ2-3

CDR3nt: TGCGCCAGCAGCCAAGTAGGGGGACCCCTCCACTTT
CDR3aa: CASSQVGGPLHF
len: 12
v_gene: TRBV4-3
d_gene: NA
j_gene: TRBJ1-6

CDR3nt: TGTGCCAGCAGCTTGACAGTTAACATGAACACTGAAGCTTTCTTT
CDR3aa: CASSLTVNMNTEAFF
len: 15
v_gene: TRBV7-2
d_gene: NA
j_gene: TRBJ1-1

CDR3nt: TGTGCCAGCAGCTCACAAAGCGGGAGGGTCCCAGAGACCCAGTACTTC
CDR3aa: CASSSQSGRVPETQYF
len: 16
v_gene: TRBV7-2
d_gene: TRBD2
j_gene: TRBJ2-5

CDR3nt: TGTGCCAGCAAAGACAGGGTGGGCACCGGGGAGCTGTTTTTT
CDR3aa: CASKDRVGTGELFF
len: 14
v_gene: TRBV2
d_gene: TRBD1
j_gene: TRBJ2-2

CDR3nt: TGTGCCAGCAGCAGTTCGGGGAGTGCGGCCTACAATGAGCAGTTCTTC
CDR3aa: CASSSSGSAAYNEQFF
len: 16
v_gene: TRBV7-2
d_gene: NA
j_gene: TRBJ2-1

CDR3nt: TGTGCCTGGAGTGTACAACGGGGAACTGAAGCTTTCTTT
CDR3aa: CAWSVQRGTEAFF
len: 13
v_gene: TRBV30
d_gene: NA
j_gene: TRBJ1-1

CDR3nt: TGTGCCTGGAGTCGGCGGCTCACTGAAGCTTTCTTT
CDR3aa: CAWSRRLTEAFF
len: 12
v_gene: TRBV30
d_gene: NA
j_gene: TRBJ1-1

CDR3nt: TGCGCCAGCAGCTTGGATCGGAGCTCCTATAATTCACCCCTCCACTTT
CDR3aa: CASSLDRSSYNSPLHF
len: 16
v_gene: TRBV5-1
d_gene: NA
j_gene: TRBJ1-6